In its sample, the clone carrying this T cell receptor beta chain was seen a few times. The data originate from a study of shared clonotypes between healthy human individuals. Samples underwent the assay at deep level. Sequencing was performed with immunoSEQ multiplex PCR; in TCRdb, only in-frame clones are kept and a portion is missing. The sample lists roughly 450,000 clones, approximately 85% seen once, with 10% to 15% in the top ten. CDR1 GTSNPN and CDR2 SVGIG come from the germline V gene (reference sequence). V lost 5 bases to trimming and J lost 9 bases; unmatched junction nucleotides: 14. This CDR3 has 14 amino acids.

The sequenced sample was PBMCs. The receptor comes from a woman aged 40 to 55 in good health. Some clones in this sample may be carry-over from other donors' samples. The chain joins TRBV30 to TRBJ2-7, with 9 positions matching TRBD1. CDR3 sequence (DNA): TGTGCCTGGGGCCCTTGGGGACAGGGTCTAGGGCAGTACTTC. This encodes CAWGPWGQGLGQYF.